This record covers a single T cell receptor (beta chain). Its specificity is not known. Sequence data for DNA of cultured CD4+ T cells were generated by the Oncomine TCR Beta short-read assay. Someone extracted genomic DNA from cultured CD4+ T cells. MiXCR, run by TCRdb on the PCR reads, gives a single entry per CDR3 protein. The table has about 25,000 distinct CDR3 sequences, roughly 70% seen once. Trimming stripped 5 bases from V and 8 bases from J, with 15 bases between. The CDR3 runs to 13 residues. This entry belongs to a study of vaccination and CD4 T cells after COVID-19. Study-wide context: Comprising six males and four females, the convalescent participants counted two Hispanic individuals among them.

Treatment defined: roughly 10-day PBMC culture with coronavirus spike peptide pools or control peptides (ViraFEST assay). V gene TRBV12-3 or TRBV12-4 combines with J gene TRBJ1-2; D remains ambiguous. The sequence derives from a human donor who received a COVID-19 vaccine. The material sequenced was CD4+ T cells from blood, cultured in vitro, taken after SARS-CoV-2 vaccination. The CDR3 region has the DNA TGTGCCAGCAGTATAACCGGGTTCGGGGGCTACACCTTC. Protein: CASSITGFGGYTF.